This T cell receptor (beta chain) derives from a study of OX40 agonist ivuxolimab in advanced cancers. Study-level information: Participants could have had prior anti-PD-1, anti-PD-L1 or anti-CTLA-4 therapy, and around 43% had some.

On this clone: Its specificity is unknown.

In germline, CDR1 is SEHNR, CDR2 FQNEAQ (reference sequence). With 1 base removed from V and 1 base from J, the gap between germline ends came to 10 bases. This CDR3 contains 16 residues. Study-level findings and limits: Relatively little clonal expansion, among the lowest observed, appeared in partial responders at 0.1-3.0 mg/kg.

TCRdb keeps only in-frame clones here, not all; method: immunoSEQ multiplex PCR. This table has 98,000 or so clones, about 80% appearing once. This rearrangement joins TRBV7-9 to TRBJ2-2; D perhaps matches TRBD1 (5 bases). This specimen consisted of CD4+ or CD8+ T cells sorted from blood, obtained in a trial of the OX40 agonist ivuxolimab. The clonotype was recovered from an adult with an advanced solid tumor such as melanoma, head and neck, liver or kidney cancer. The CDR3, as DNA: TGTGCCAGCAGCTTAGGGGGTACAGGGAACACCGGGGAGCTGTTTTTT. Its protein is CASSLGGTGNTGELFF.